A selection of T cell receptor beta chains follows, all from one sample in a study of OX40 agonist ivuxolimab in advanced cancers. Sequencing was performed with immunoSEQ multiplex PCR; in TCRdb, only in-frame clones are kept and a portion is missing. Of about 110,000 clones listed, around nine tenths are singletons. Here the sequenced sample was CD4+ or CD8+ T cells sorted from blood, taken in a trial of the OX40 agonist ivuxolimab. All receptors derive from an adult with an advanced solid tumor such as melanoma, head and neck, liver or kidney cancer. Both conserved end residues are trimmed from each CDR3. Size tells how often a clone was seen (once, few, many) or the class of an expanded clone, and some rows leave it out.

size	V	J	CDR3
.	TRBV7-9	TRBJ2-7	ASSPLAGGIYEQY
once	TRBV5-1	TRBJ2-6	ASSLGEGGFSGANVLT
.	TRBV28	TRBJ1-4	ASSLTGSNEKLF
.	TRBV7-9	TRBJ1-2	ASSSQTGKTYGYT
.	TRBV30	TRBJ1-2	AWRDSTTYGYT
.	TRBV6-5	TRBJ1-5	ASSYGGANIQPQH
once	TRBV21-1	TRBJ2-5	ASSKGLAGAGPQETQY
.	TRBV30	TRBJ1-6	AWSVQAGTGASTPLH
.	TRBV7-2	TRBJ2-2	ASRGLAGGPNTGELF
.	TRBV19	TRBJ1-2	ASSIPPRGSGYT